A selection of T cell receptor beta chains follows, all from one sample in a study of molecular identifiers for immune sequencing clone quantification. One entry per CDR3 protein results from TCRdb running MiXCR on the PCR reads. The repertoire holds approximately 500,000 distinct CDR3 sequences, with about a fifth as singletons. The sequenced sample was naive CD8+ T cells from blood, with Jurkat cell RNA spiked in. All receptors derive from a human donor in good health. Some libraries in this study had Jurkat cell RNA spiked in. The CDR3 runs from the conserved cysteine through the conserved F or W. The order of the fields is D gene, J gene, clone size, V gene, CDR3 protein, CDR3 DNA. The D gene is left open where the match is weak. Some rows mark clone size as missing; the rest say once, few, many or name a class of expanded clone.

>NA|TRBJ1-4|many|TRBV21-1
CASSREGEKLFF
TGTGCCAGCAGTAGGGAGGGTGAAAAACTGTTTTTT
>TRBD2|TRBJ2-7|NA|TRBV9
CASSVGSSGVEQYF
TGTGCCAGCAGCGTAGGGTCTAGCGGGGTCGAGCAGTACTTC
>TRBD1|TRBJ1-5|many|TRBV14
CASRSRGRRNQPQHF
TGTGCCAGCAGAAGCAGGGGGAGGCGGAATCAGCCCCAGCATTTT
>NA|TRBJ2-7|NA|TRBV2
CASSEFGTAAYEQYF
TGTGCCAGCAGTGAATTCGGGACCGCGGCCTACGAGCAGTACTTC
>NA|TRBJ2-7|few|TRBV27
CASAQGHYYEQYF
TGTGCCTCCGCCCAGGGACACTACTACGAGCAGTACTTC
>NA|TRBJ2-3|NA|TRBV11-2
CASSFTGAPTDTQYF
TGTGCCAGCAGCTTTACGGGGGCTCCCACAGATACGCAGTATTTT
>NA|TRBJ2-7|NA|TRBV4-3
CASSQDEGDPYEQYF
TGCGCCAGCAGCCAAGATGAAGGTGATCCCTACGAGCAGTACTTC
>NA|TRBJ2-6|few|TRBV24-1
CATSDLTEDSGANVLTF
TGTGCCACCAGTGATTTGACAGAAGACTCTGGGGCCAACGTCCTGACTTTC
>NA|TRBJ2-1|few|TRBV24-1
CATSERGPSNEQFF
TGTGCCACCAGTGAGCGAGGGCCTTCAAATGAGCAGTTCTTC
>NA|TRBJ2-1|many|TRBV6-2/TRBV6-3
CASSSRDVRTFF
TGTGCCAGCAGTTCCAGGGACGTGCGGACGTTCTTC
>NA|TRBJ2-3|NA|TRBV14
CASSQGRSSTDTQYF
TGTGCCAGCAGCCAAGGGCGGTCTAGCACAGATACGCAGTATTTT
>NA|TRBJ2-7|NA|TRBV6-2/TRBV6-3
CASRPRTKGTYEQYF
TGTGCCAGCCGCCCCCGTACAAAAGGGACCTACGAGCAGTACTTC
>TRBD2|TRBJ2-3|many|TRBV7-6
CASSLMGGGLADTQYF
TGTGCCAGCAGCTTAATGGGCGGGGGGCTCGCAGATACGCAGTATTTT
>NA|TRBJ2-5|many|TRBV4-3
CASSQGQQETQYF
TGCGCCAGCAGCCAAGGACAGCAAGAGACCCAGTACTTC
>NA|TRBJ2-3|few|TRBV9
CASSAFDRGASDTQYF
TGTGCCAGCAGCGCCTTCGATAGGGGGGCTTCAGATACGCAGTATTTT
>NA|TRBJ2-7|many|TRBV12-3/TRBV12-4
CASKPDGVYEQYF
TGTGCCAGCAAACCGGACGGAGTCTACGAGCAGTACTTC
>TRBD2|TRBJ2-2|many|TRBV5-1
CASSLALAGPTGELFF
TGCGCCAGCAGCTTGGCTCTAGCGGGGCCCACCGGGGAGCTGTTTTTT
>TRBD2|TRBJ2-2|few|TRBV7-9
CASSPPVGRSTGELFF
TGTGCCAGCAGCCCCCCGGTCGGGAGGAGCACCGGGGAGCTGTTTTTT
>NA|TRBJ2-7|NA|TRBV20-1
CSARPQYSYEQYF
TGCAGTGCTCGCCCTCAGTACTCCTACGAGCAGTACTTC
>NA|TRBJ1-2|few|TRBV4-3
CASSQDQGTLSYGYTF
TGCGCCAGCAGCCAAGATCAGGGGACCCTGAGCTATGGCTACACCTTC
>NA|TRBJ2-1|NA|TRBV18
CASSPSVATYNEQFF
TGTGCCAGCTCACCATCAGTGGCAACCTACAATGAGCAGTTCTTC
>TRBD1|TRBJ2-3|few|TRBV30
CAWRPNSRGITDTQYF
TGTGCCTGGAGACCTAATAGCAGGGGGATCACAGATACGCAGTATTTT
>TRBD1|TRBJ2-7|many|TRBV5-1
CASSLLGTGFHEQYF
TGCGCCAGCAGCTTGCTCGGGACAGGGTTCCACGAGCAGTACTTC
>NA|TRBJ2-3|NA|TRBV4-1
CASSQEEGGPSDTQYF
TGCGCCAGCAGCCAAGAGGAGGGGGGGCCAAGTGATACGCAGTATTTT
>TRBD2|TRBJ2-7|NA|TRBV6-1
CASYRRDYGQYF
TGTGCCAGCTATAGACGGGACTACGGGCAGTACTTC
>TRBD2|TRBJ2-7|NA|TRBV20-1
CSARDWTSRTYEQYF
TGCAGTGCTAGAGATTGGACTAGCAGGACTTACGAGCAGTACTTC
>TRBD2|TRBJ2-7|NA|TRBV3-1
CASSQGLAGLYYEQYF
TGTGCCAGCAGCCAAGGGCTAGCGGGCCTCTACTACGAGCAGTACTTC
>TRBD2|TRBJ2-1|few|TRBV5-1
CASSLANTGGGLPYNEQFF
TGCGCCAGCAGCTTGGCCAACACAGGCGGGGGGCTTCCCTACAATGAGCAGTTCTTC
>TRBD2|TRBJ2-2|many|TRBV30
CAWSRLAGGPDGGELFF
TGTGCCTGGAGTCGGCTAGCGGGGGGTCCGGACGGCGGGGAGCTGTTTTTT
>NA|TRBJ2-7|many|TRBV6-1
CASSELSDEQYF
TGTGCCAGCAGTGAATTGTCGGACGAGCAGTACTTC
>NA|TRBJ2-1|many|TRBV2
CASSESGAGELNNEQFF
TGTGCCAGCAGTGAATCAGGGGCGGGAGAACTGAACAATGAGCAGTTCTTC
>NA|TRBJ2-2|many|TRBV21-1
CASSKAGGRGTGELFF
TGTGCCAGCAGCAAAGCAGGGGGACGGGGAACCGGGGAGCTGTTTTTT
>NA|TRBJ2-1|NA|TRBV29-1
CSVEAGKNEQFF
TGCAGCGTTGAAGCAGGGAAGAATGAGCAGTTCTTC
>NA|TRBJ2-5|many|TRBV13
CASSLGVSRRAQYF
TGTGCCAGCAGCTTAGGGGTCTCGCGGAGGGCCCAGTACTTC
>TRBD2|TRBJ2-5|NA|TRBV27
CASRTGTTQETQYF
TGTGCCAGCAGAACCGGGACTACGCAAGAGACCCAGTACTTC
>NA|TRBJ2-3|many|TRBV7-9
CASSSSSTDTQYF
TGTGCCAGCAGCTCCTCCTCCACAGATACGCAGTATTTT
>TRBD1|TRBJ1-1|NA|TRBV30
CAWAQGAGGAFF
TGTGCCTGGGCCCAGGGGGCGGGTGGTGCTTTCTTT
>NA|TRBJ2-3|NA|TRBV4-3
CASSQEEQVADTQYF
TGCGCCAGCAGCCAAGAAGAGCAGGTCGCAGATACGCAGTATTTT
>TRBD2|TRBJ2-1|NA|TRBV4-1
CASSQVPTSGTGNEQFF
TGCGCCAGCAGCCAAGTCCCGACTAGCGGGACTGGCAATGAGCAGTTCTTC
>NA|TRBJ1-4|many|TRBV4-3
CASSQRGGNEKLFF
TGCGCCAGCAGCCAACGGGGGGGTAATGAAAAACTGTTTTTT
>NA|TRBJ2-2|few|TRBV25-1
CASSDILELTGELFF
TGTGCCAGCAGTGATATCCTAGAGCTCACCGGGGAGCTGTTTTTT
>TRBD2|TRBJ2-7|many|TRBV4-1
CASSQSVAGVAYEQYF
TGCGCCAGCAGCCAGTCCGTGGCGGGGGTGGCCTACGAGCAGTACTTC
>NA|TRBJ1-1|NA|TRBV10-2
CASSEGDEAFF
TGCGCCAGCAGTGAGGGTGATGAAGCTTTCTTT
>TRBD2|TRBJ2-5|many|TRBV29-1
CSVAGTSGLSETQYF
TGCAGCGTTGCCGGGACTAGCGGCCTAAGTGAGACCCAGTACTTC